The text below deals with one T cell receptor beta chain. Its antigen is undetermined. Sequence at one end of the junction differs from germline and may be a read error. The data are from a study of T cell responses to AZD1222 COVID-19 vaccine. Study results and caveats: Spike-wide coverage was observed for vaccine-associated CD4 TCRs, with dominant responses at 160-218 and 743-854.

Method: immunoSEQ multiplex PCR; TCRdb's copy keeps in-frame clones and lacks some. This sample has more than 150,000 clones; about nine tenths occur once, and the top ten carry around 1.9%. This CDR3 is 13 amino acids long. Germline V gene lookup returns CDR1 KGHSH and CDR2 LQKENI. The V gene is TRBV18, the J gene TRBJ1-1; D gene uncertain. This TCR was recovered from an adult who received the AZD1222 COVID-19 vaccine. The material was peripheral blood, obtained 28 days after the second AZD1222 dose. The CDR3 region is CASSPSVNIEAFF. In DNA, the CDR3 is TGTGCCAGCTCACCATCCGTAAACATTGAAGCTTTCTTT.